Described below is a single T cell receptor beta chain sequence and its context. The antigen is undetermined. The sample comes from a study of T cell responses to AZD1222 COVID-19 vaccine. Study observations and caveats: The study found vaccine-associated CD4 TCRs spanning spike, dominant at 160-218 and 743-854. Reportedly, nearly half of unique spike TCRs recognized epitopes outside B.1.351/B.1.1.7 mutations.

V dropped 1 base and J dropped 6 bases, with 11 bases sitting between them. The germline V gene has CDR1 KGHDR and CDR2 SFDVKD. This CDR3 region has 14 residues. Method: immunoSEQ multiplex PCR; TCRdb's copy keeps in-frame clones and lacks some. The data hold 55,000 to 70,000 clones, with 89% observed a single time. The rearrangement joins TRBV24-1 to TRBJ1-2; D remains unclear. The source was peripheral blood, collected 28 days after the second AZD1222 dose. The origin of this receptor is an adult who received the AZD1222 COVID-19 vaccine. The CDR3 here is CATSDFTQDNGYTF. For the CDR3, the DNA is TGTGCCACCAGTGATTTTACCCAGGATAATGGCTACACCTTC.